The rows below give T cell receptor beta chains drawn from one sample of a study of T cell changes during pregnancy in multiple sclerosis. Clones were read by immunoSEQ multiplex PCR, and TCRdb kept only the in-frame ones, dropping some. The sample lists roughly 51,000 clones; 94% were seen once. This specimen was CD8+ T cells from peripheral blood mononuclear cells, taken before pregnancy. Receptor source: a female donor with multiple sclerosis, enrolled in a pregnancy study. Both conserved end residues are part of each CDR3. Fields, in order: CDR3 protein, CDR3 DNA, clone size, D gene, J gene, V gene. A D gene is named only where the DNA matches it firmly. Where a row states a size, it is once, few, many or the class of an expanded clone; other rows omit it.

CDR3: CASSVRASSHGELFF; DNA: TGTGCCAGCAGCGTGCGGGCTAGTAGTCACGGGGAGCTGTTTTTT; size: -; D: -; J: TRBJ2-2; V: TRBV9
CDR3: CASSSLQGRSGELFF; DNA: TGTGCCAGCAGCTCTCTGCAGGGTCGGTCCGGGGAGCTGTTTTTT; size: -; D: -; J: TRBJ2-2; V: TRBV7-7
CDR3: CASSLGTGSYNEQFF; DNA: TGTGCCAGCAGCCTCGGGACAGGATCCTACAATGAGCAGTTCTTC; size: -; D: TRBD1; J: TRBJ2-1; V: TRBV13
CDR3: CASSLELAGFYEQYF; DNA: TGCGCCAGCAGCTTGGAACTAGCGGGTTTCTACGAGCAGTACTTC; size: once; D: TRBD2; J: TRBJ2-7; V: TRBV5-1
CDR3: CASSWTEGTEAFF; DNA: TGTGCCAGTAGTTGGACAGAGGGCACTGAAGCTTTCTTT; size: -; D: -; J: TRBJ1-1; V: TRBV19
CDR3: CASSFQVSVYEQYF; DNA: TGTGCCAGCAGTTTTCAGGTTTCCGTCTACGAGCAGTACTTC; size: -; D: -; J: TRBJ2-7; V: TRBV28
CDR3: CASSPEAGTNTGELFF; DNA: TGTGCCAGCAGCCCAGAAGCGGGTACGAACACCGGGGAGCTGTTTTTT; size: -; D: -; J: TRBJ2-2; V: TRBV9
CDR3: CASRPGTSGEQFF; DNA: TGTGCCAGCAGACCCGGGACTAGCGGTGAGCAGTTCTTC; size: -; D: TRBD2; J: TRBJ2-1; V: TRBV5-6
CDR3: CASSEGTGRNQPQHF; DNA: TGTGCCAGCAGTGAGGGGACAGGGAGAAATCAGCCCCAGCATTTT; size: -; D: TRBD1; J: TRBJ1-5; V: TRBV6-1
CDR3: CASSLAPTVSREMGETQYF; DNA: TGTGCCAGCAGCTTAGCCCCGACAGTCTCGCGCGAAATGGGAGAGACCCAGTACTTC; size: -; D: -; J: TRBJ2-5; V: TRBV7-6
CDR3: CASSIVSDTEAFF; DNA: TGTGCCAGTAGTATAGTGAGTGACACTGAAGCTTTCTTT; size: -; D: -; J: TRBJ1-1; V: TRBV19
CDR3: CAWSEQGNREQYF; DNA: TGTGCCTGGAGTGAACAGGGAAATCGCGAGCAGTACTTC; size: -; D: -; J: TRBJ2-7; V: TRBV30
CDR3: CASSQGPGAGTDTQYF; DNA: TGTGCCAGCAGCCAAGGACCTGGGGCCGGCACAGATACGCAGTATTTT; size: -; D: -; J: TRBJ2-3; V: TRBV14
CDR3: CASSQEEIATDTQYF; DNA: TGCGCCAGCAGCCAAGAGGAAATAGCAACAGATACGCAGTATTTT; size: -; D: -; J: TRBJ2-3; V: TRBV4-1
CDR3: CASTPQAGYGTEAFF; DNA: TGTGCCAGCACCCCGCAGGCAGGGTATGGTACTGAAGCTTTCTTT; size: -; D: -; J: TRBJ1-1; V: TRBV6-5
CDR3: CASRTQAGGPDEQYF; DNA: TGTGCCAGTAGAACACAAGCGGGAGGGCCGGACGAGCAGTACTTC; size: -; D: TRBD2; J: TRBJ2-7; V: TRBV19
CDR3: CASSRLTYNEQFF; DNA: TGTGCCAGCAGCCGACTAACCTACAATGAGCAGTTCTTC; size: -; D: -; J: TRBJ2-1; V: TRBV27
CDR3: CASSFPSSIVNTEAFF; DNA: TGTGCCAGCAGCTTTCCTAGCTCGATAGTGAACACTGAAGCTTTCTTT; size: once; D: -; J: TRBJ1-1; V: TRBV12-1
CDR3: CASSRRAGVYEQYF; DNA: TGTGCCAGCAGCAGACGGGCAGGGGTCTACGAGCAGTACTTC; size: -; D: -; J: TRBJ2-7; V: TRBV9
CDR3: CASSFSDSVDFRETQYF; DNA: TGTGCCAGCAGTTTCTCGGACTCGGTAGATTTCCGAGAGACCCAGTACTTC; size: once; D: -; J: TRBJ2-5; V: TRBV27
CDR3: CASSVEEVPYNEQFF; DNA: TGTGCCAGCAGCGTAGAAGAGGTTCCCTACAATGAGCAGTTCTTC; size: -; D: -; J: TRBJ2-1; V: TRBV9
CDR3: CASSQATGGETGELFF; DNA: TGTGCCAGCAGCCAGGCGACGGGAGGCGAAACCGGGGAGCTGTTTTTT; size: few; D: TRBD2; J: TRBJ2-2; V: TRBV14
CDR3: CASSMDPGRTEAFF; DNA: TGTGCCAGTAGTATGGACCCCGGGAGGACTGAAGCTTTCTTT; size: -; D: -; J: TRBJ1-1; V: TRBV19
CDR3: CASSYSYEQYF; DNA: TGTGCCAGCAGCTACTCCTACGAGCAGTACTTC; size: -; D: -; J: TRBJ2-7; V: TRBV27
CDR3: CASSLAGGGNNEQFF; DNA: TGTGCCAGCAGCTTAGCGGGAGGGGGTAACAATGAGCAGTTCTTC; size: -; D: TRBD2; J: TRBJ2-1; V: TRBV11-2
CDR3: CATSLREGRNTGELFF; DNA: TGCGCCACCAGCCTGCGGGAGGGCCGGAACACCGGGGAGCTGTTTTTT; size: -; D: TRBD2; J: TRBJ2-2; V: TRBV5-1
CDR3: CASSLGRGVAVQFF; DNA: TGCGCCAGCAGCCTCGGACGGGGGGTTGCGGTGCAGTTCTTC; size: -; D: TRBD2; J: TRBJ2-1; V: TRBV4-1
CDR3: CASSLAGGGWEQFF; DNA: TGTGCCAGCAGTCTAGCGGGAGGGGGCTGGGAGCAGTTCTTC; size: once; D: TRBD2; J: TRBJ2-1; V: TRBV27
CDR3: CASRTTSASTDTQYF; DNA: TGCGCCAGCAGGACGACTAGCGCTAGCACAGATACGCAGTATTTT; size: -; D: TRBD2; J: TRBJ2-3; V: TRBV10-2
CDR3: CASSQDQREIIYCDEQFF; DNA: TGCGCCAGCAGCCAAGATCAGCGGGAGATAATTTATTGCGATGAGCAGTTCTTC; size: once; D: TRBD2; J: TRBJ2-1; V: TRBV4-1
CDR3: CASSEGQGLHEQYF; DNA: TGTGCCAGCAGTGAAGGGCAGGGCTTACACGAGCAGTACTTC; size: -; D: -; J: TRBJ2-7; V: TRBV2
CDR3: CASSLSGAVNTEAFF; DNA: TGTGCCAGCAGTTTATCAGGGGCTGTGAACACTGAAGCTTTCTTT; size: -; D: -; J: TRBJ1-1; V: TRBV27
CDR3: CSVEDRRGGTEAFF; DNA: TGCAGCGTTGAAGATCGAAGGGGTGGGACTGAAGCTTTCTTT; size: -; D: -; J: TRBJ1-1; V: TRBV29-1
CDR3: CASSQDPSDSSYEQYF; DNA: TGCGCCAGCAGCCAAGACCCCTCGGACAGTTCCTACGAGCAGTACTTC; size: -; D: -; J: TRBJ2-7; V: TRBV4-1
CDR3: CASSLEGLGADTQYF; DNA: TGCGCCAGCAGCTTGGAGGGGCTAGGAGCCGATACGCAGTATTTT; size: -; D: -; J: TRBJ2-3; V: TRBV5-1
CDR3: CAWSLGQGSQPQHF; DNA: TGTGCCTGGAGCCTTGGACAGGGGAGCCAGCCCCAGCATTTT; size: -; D: TRBD1; J: TRBJ1-5; V: TRBV30
CDR3: CASSAGQLNTEAFF; DNA: TGTGCCAGCAGCGCGGGACAGTTGAACACTGAAGCTTTCTTT; size: -; D: TRBD1; J: TRBJ1-1; V: TRBV9
CDR3: CASSLGQGFTYEQYF; DNA: TGTGCCAGCAGCCTTGGACAGGGATTCACCTACGAGCAGTACTTC; size: -; D: TRBD1; J: TRBJ2-7; V: TRBV28
CDR3: CASSIQGDGDTEAFF; DNA: TGTGCCAGTAGTATTCAGGGCGATGGAGACACTGAAGCTTTCTTT; size: -; D: -; J: TRBJ1-1; V: TRBV19
CDR3: CASGWEGMETQYF; DNA: TGTGCCAGCGGGTGGGAGGGAATGGAGACCCAGTACTTC; size: -; D: TRBD2; J: TRBJ2-5; V: TRBV2
CDR3: CASSPGLAGHEQYF; DNA: TGTGCCAGCAGCCCGGGACTAGCGGGACACGAGCAGTACTTC; size: -; D: TRBD2; J: TRBJ2-7; V: TRBV7-8
CDR3: CASSWSLNTEAFF; DNA: TGCGCCAGCAGCTGGAGCTTGAACACTGAAGCTTTCTTT; size: -; D: -; J: TRBJ1-1; V: TRBV4-1
CDR3: CASSPLAESYNEQFF; DNA: TGCGCCAGCAGCCCCCTAGCGGAATCCTACAATGAGCAGTTCTTC; size: -; D: TRBD2; J: TRBJ2-1; V: TRBV4-1
CDR3: CASSSRGSGGNTIYF; DNA: TGTGCCAGCAGCTCCCGGGGGTCGGGCGGAAACACCATATATTTT; size: -; D: -; J: TRBJ1-3; V: TRBV5-6
CDR3: CASSSGTSGKGF; DNA: TGTGCCAGCAGCTCTGGGACTAGCGGAAAAGGTTTT; size: -; D: TRBD2; J: TRBJ2-3; V: TRBV11-2
CDR3: CASSQEPPANYGYTF; DNA: TGCGCCAGCAGCCAAGAGCCGCCGGCTAACTATGGCTACACCTTC; size: once; D: -; J: TRBJ1-2; V: TRBV4-1
CDR3: CASSATSGSSGELFF; DNA: TGTGCCAGCAGCGCGACTAGCGGGAGTTCCGGGGAGCTGTTTTTT; size: -; D: TRBD2; J: TRBJ2-2; V: TRBV9
CDR3: CASSQEGISYGYTF; DNA: TGCGCCAGCAGCCAGGAGGGGATTAGCTATGGCTACACCTTC; size: -; D: -; J: TRBJ1-2; V: TRBV4-1
CDR3: CASSRRTSGIYEQYF; DNA: TGTGCCAGCAGTCGCCGGACTAGCGGGATTTACGAGCAGTACTTC; size: -; D: TRBD2; J: TRBJ2-7; V: TRBV11-2
CDR3: CASSFGDSYEQYF; DNA: TGTGCCAGCAGCTTCGGGGATTCCTACGAGCAGTACTTC; size: -; D: -; J: TRBJ2-7; V: TRBV7-8
CDR3: CASSVTSGTRSDTQYF; DNA: TGTGCCAGCAGCGTAACTTCCGGGACTAGGTCAGATACGCAGTATTTT; size: -; D: TRBD2; J: TRBJ2-3; V: TRBV9
CDR3: CASSLEWGVEQYF; DNA: TGTGCCAGCAGCTTAGAATGGGGGGTCGAGCAGTACTTC; size: few; D: -; J: TRBJ2-7; V: TRBV7-4
CDR3: CARPRTGSGNTIYF; DNA: TGTGCCAGACCAAGGACAGGGTCTGGAAACACCATATATTTT; size: -; D: TRBD1; J: TRBJ1-3; V: TRBV5-3